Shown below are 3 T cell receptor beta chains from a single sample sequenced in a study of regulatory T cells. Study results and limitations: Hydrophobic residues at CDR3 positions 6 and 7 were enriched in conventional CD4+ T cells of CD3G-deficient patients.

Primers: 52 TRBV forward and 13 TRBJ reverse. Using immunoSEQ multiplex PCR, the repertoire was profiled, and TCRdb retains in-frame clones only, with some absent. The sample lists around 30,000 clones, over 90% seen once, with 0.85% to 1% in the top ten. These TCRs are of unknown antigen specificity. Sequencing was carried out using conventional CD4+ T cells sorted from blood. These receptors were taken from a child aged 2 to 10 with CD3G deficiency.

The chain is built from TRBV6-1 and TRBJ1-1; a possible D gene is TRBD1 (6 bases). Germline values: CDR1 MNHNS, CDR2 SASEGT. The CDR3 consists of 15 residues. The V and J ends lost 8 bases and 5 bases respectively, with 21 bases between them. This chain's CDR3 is CASFGGSTGRTEAFF. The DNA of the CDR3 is TGTGCCAGCTTCGGGGGTTCAACAGGGCGTACTGAAGCTTTCTTT.

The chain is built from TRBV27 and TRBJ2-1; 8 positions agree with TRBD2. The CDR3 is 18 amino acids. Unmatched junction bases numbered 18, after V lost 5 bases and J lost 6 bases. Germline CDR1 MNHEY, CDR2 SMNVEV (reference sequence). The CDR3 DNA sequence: TGTGCCAGCAGTCGTACTACAGCAAGCGGGAGAGTGGGCAATGAGCAGTTCTTC. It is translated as CASSRTTASGRVGNEQFF.

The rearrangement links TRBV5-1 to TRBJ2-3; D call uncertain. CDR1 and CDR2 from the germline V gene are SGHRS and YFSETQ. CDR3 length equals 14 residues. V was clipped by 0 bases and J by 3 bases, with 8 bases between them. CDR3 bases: TGCGCCAGCAGCTTGGCCGACGAGACAGATACGCAGTATTTT. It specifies CASSLADETDTQYF. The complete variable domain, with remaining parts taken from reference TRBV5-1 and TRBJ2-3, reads KAGVTQTPRYLIKTRGQQVTLSCSPISGHRSVSWYQQTPGQGLQFLFEYFSETQRNKGNFPGRFSGRQFSNSRSEMNVSTLELGDSALYLCASSLADETDTQYFGPGTRLTVL.